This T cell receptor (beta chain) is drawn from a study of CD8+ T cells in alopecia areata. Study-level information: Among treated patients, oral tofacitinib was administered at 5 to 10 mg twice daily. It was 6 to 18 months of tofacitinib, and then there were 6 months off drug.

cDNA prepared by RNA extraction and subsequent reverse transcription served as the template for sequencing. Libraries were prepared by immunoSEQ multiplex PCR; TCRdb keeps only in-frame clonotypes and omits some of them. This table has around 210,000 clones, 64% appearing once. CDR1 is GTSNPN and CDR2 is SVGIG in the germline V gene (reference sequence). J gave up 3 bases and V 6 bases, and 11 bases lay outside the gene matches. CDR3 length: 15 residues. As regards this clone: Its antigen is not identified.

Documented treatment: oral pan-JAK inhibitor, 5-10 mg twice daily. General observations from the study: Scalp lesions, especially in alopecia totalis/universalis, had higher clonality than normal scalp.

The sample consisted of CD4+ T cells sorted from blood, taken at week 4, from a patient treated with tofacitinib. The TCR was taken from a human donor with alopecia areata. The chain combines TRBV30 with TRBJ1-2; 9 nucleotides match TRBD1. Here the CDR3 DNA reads TGTGCCTGCCCTGTGAAACAGGGGGCCCACTATGGCTACACCTTC. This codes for CACPVKQGAHYGYTF.